These 8 T cell receptor beta chains share one sample of origin, sequenced in a study of T cells in Graves' hyperthyroidism and ophthalmopathy. Regions amplified from RNA transcripts were the TCR beta CDR3 regions. Researchers ran a first-round RT-PCR on the TCR CDR3 using the HTBI primer set. TCRdb processed the multiplex PCR reads anew with MiXCR; each CDR3 protein has one entry. The sample lists some 770,000 distinct CDR3 sequences; roughly 17% were seen once. The sample comprised blood. The origin of the receptors is a man younger than 35 with Graves' hyperthyroidism.

Only a few counts were recorded for this clonotype. The chain carries TRBV19 and TRBJ2-7; D gene unclear. This CDR3 has 15 amino acids. CDR1 LNHDA and CDR2 SQIVND come from the germline V gene (reference sequence). V was shortened by 1 base and J by 0 bases, with 10 bases between the two germline ends. This chain's CDR3 is CASSIGTAHSYEQYF. CDR3 nucleotide sequence: TGTGCCAGTAGTATAGGAACGGCCCACTCCTACGAGCAGTACTTC.

This sequence joins TRBV20-1 and TRBJ1-2; TRBD1 agrees at 7 bases. CDR3 size: 14 residues. In germline, CDR1 is DFQATT, CDR2 SNEGSKA (reference sequence). The V and J ends lost 3 bases and 2 bases, in that order; junction bases with no gene match: 6. The CDR3 is CSASAQTGNYGYTF. Written as DNA, the CDR3 is TGCAGTGCTAGTGCGCAGACAGGGAACTATGGCTACACCTTC.

This clonotype was counted many times. The chain carries TRBV29-1 and TRBJ1-5, with D uncertain. Trimming shortened V by 6 bases and J by 0 bases, and 9 bases separated the two germline ends. Germline loops: CDR1 SQVTM, CDR2 ANQGSEA. There are 13 residues in the CDR3. The CDR3 loop reads CSVARDSNQPQHF. The CDR3 DNA reads as TGCAGCGTGGCCCGGGATAGCAATCAGCCCCAGCATTTT.

J is TRBJ2-1 and V is TRBV19; 8 bases fit TRBD2. The V gene's germline CDR1 is LNHDA and CDR2 SQIVND (reference sequence). V gave up 6 bases and J gave up 3 bases; unmatched junction bases: 7. The CDR3 extends over 15 amino acids. CDR3 residues: CASSLASGFYNEQFF. The CDR3 coding sequence is TGTGCCAGTAGCTTGGCTAGCGGGTTCTACAATGAGCAGTTCTTC.

Only a few counts were recorded for this clonotype. This chain uses TRBV6-1 with TRBJ2-7; weak D call: TRBD2 (5 bases). There are 18 residues in the CDR3. Germline V gene sequence: CDR1 MNHNS, CDR2 SASEGT. Trimming shortened V by 6 bases and J by 0 bases, and 24 bases separated the two germline ends. CDR3 sequence (DNA): TGTGCCAGCAGCTTAGTTGGCACGGTGACTACATCCTCCTACGAGCAGTACTTC. This gives the protein CASSLVGTVTTSSYEQYF.

The table lists this clonotype with a few counts. The gene calls are TRBV6-1 and TRBJ1-3; 10 positions agree with TRBD1. Germline V gene lookup returns CDR1 MNHNS and CDR2 SASEGT. This CDR3 region has 15 residues. Germline trimming cut 7 bases from V and 4 bases from J; bases unmatched to any gene: 7. In DNA, the CDR3 is TGTGCCAGCACTAGGACAGGGGGACTCGGAAACACCATATATTTT. Protein sequence: CASTRTGGLGNTIYF.

This clonotype was seen a handful of times. J is TRBJ2-2 and V is TRBV15; no clear D gene. The CDR3 length is 14 residues. The V and J ends lost 5 bases and 3 bases respectively, with 10 bases between them. From germline, CDR1 is LNHNV and CDR2 YYDKDF (reference sequence). The CDR3 is CATSSEPHTGELFF. CDR3 bases: TGTGCCACCAGCTCGGAACCTCACACCGGGGAGCTGTTTTTT.

This clonotype occurred a few times. V is TRBV6-6 and J is TRBJ1-1; no definite D call. This CDR3 spans 14 amino acids. Germline CDR1 reads MNHNY; CDR2 reads SVGAGI (reference sequence). The V end was cut by 2 bases, the J end by 1 base, with 8 bases between. The CDR3 spells CASSYGPSNTEAFF. The CDR3 DNA reads TGTGCCAGCAGTTACGGGCCCTCGAACACTGAAGCTTTCTTT.